A single sample is the source of the 11 T cell receptor beta chains below, sequenced in a study of cytomegalovirus exposure and HLA in healthy donors. Sequenced by immunoSEQ multiplex PCR; TCRdb stores in-frame clones only, minus some. Of approximately 150,000 clones in the sample, around 85% were seen once. The sample comprised PBMCs. These receptors came from a young man in good health and CMV-seropositive.

The V call is TRBV7-3, the J call TRBJ2-6; D is unresolved. The length of the CDR3 is 16 residues. Germline loops: CDR1 SGHTA, CDR2 FQGTGA. The ends were cut back, 5 bases at V and 0 bases at J, with 11 bases in the middle. The CDR3 reads CASSPRPRSGANVLTF. CDR3 coding DNA: TGTGCCAGCAGCCCGCGGCCACGCTCTGGGGCCAACGTCCTGACTTTC.

The V gene is TRBV18, the J gene TRBJ2-3; TRBD2 is a possible D gene (6 bases). The CDR3 extends over 15 amino acids. V lost 3 bases and J 2 bases, leaving 12 bases between the germline ends. Looked up from germline, CDR1 is KGHSH and CDR2 is LQKENI. DNA of the CDR3: TGTGCCAGCTCACCCCGGGCGGGAAACACAGATACGCAGTATTTT. It specifies CASSPRAGNTDTQYF.

The chain is built from TRBV4-2 and TRBJ1-5, with 8 bases that match TRBD1. After removal of 0 bases from V and 7 bases from J, the junction contained 8 bases not matched to a gene. The germline gives CDR1 LGHNA, CDR2 YNFKEQ. The CDR3 spans 16 residues. In DNA form, the CDR3 reads TGTGCCAGCAGCCAAGAGCAGACAGGGGTTACCCAGCCCCAGCATTTT. It encodes CASSQEQTGVTQPQHF.

The V gene is TRBV6-4, the J gene TRBJ1-2; no clear D. Germline loops: CDR1 MRHNA, CDR2 SNTAGT. V lost 0 bases to trimming and J lost 5 bases, with 7 bases between them. CDR3 length: 13 amino acids. The CDR3 DNA sequence: TGTGCCAGCAGTGACTCCGAGGGATATGGCTACACCTTC. Translating gives CASSDSEGYGYTF.

This chain links TRBV13 with TRBJ1-5; tentative D call: TRBD1 (5 bases). The CDR3 runs to 15 residues. The V gene lost 4 bases and the J gene lost 0 bases, with 10 bases spanning the gap. CDR1 PRHDT and CDR2 FYEKMQ come from the germline V gene (reference sequence). The CDR3 nucleotides are TGTGCCAGCAGCTGGGGGGGGGATAGCAATCAGCCCCAGCATTTT. It translates to CASSWGGDSNQPQHF.

The CDR3, as DNA: TGTGCCAGCAGCCAAGCAACCCGGACTAGCGGGGGTGAGACCCAGTACTTC. It encodes CASSQATRTSGGETQYF. This chain connects TRBV4-2 to TRBJ2-5; 13 positions agree with TRBD2. The CDR3 is 17 amino acids. The V and J ends lost 1 base and 5 bases, in that order; junction bases with no gene match: 7. From germline, CDR1 is LGHNA and CDR2 YNFKEQ.

The V call is TRBV30, the J call TRBJ1-1, with 8 bases identical to TRBD1. V trimming: 1 base; J trimming: 11 bases; junction bases outside the gene matches: 6. CDR1 and CDR2 (germline): GTSNPN, SVGIG (reference sequence). This CDR3 is built from 12 residues. The CDR3 spells CAWSGDRREAFF. CDR3 bases: TGTGCCTGGAGTGGGGACAGGCGGGAGGCTTTCTTT.

V is TRBV6-1 and J is TRBJ2-1; D possibly corresponds to TRBD2 (6 bases). The V end was cut by 2 bases, the J end by 3 bases, with 11 bases between. The CDR3 extends over 15 amino acids. The germline V gene encodes CDR1 MNHNS and CDR2 SASEGT. This CDR3 reads CASSERWRGYNEQFF. In nucleotides, the CDR3 is TGTGCCAGCAGTGAAAGGTGGCGGGGCTACAATGAGCAGTTCTTC.

The chain recombines TRBV9 with TRBJ2-7; 10 positions agree with TRBD2. The ends lost 1 base at V and 2 bases at J; junction bases unmatched: 3. Germline V gene lookup returns CDR1 SGDLS and CDR2 YYNGEE. CDR3 length equals 15 residues. The CDR3 loop is CASSVSGGAPYEQYF. The CDR3 region has the DNA TGTGCCAGCAGCGTAAGCGGGGGGGCCCCCTACGAGCAGTACTTC.

This chain links TRBV10-3 with TRBJ2-7; TRBD1 matches at 9 bases. The V and J ends lost 6 bases and 4 bases, in that order; junction bases with no gene match: 4. The length of the CDR3 is 13 residues. Per the germline V gene, CDR1 is ENHRY and CDR2 is SYGVKD. The CDR3 nucleotides are TGTGCCATCAGGCCGGGACAGGGTTACGAGCAGTACTTC. Translating it yields CAIRPGQGYEQYF.

The rearrangement joins TRBV15 to TRBJ2-1, with a tentative D call TRBD2 (6 bases). This CDR3 comprises 14 residues. Per the germline V gene, CDR1 is LNHNV and CDR2 is YYDKDF (reference sequence). Trimming cost V 1 base and J 7 bases, with 11 bases left between them. The CDR3 here is CATSRVGSGNEQFF. CDR3 sequence (DNA): TGTGCCACCAGCAGAGTGGGGAGCGGGAATGAGCAGTTCTTC.